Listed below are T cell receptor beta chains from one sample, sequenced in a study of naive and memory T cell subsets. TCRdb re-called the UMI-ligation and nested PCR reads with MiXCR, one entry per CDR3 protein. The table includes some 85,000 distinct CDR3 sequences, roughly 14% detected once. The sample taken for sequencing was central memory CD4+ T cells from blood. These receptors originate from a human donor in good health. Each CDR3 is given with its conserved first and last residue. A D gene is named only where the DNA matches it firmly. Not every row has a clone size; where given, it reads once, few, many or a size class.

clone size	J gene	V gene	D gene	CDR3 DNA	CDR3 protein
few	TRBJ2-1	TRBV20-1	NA	TGCAGTGCTAATGGCGCTCGGGCCAATGAGCAGTTCTTC	CSANGARANEQFF
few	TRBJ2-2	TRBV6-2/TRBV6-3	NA	TGTGCCAGCAGTTACTCGATACGACAGGCAAGGGAGCTGTTTTTT	CASSYSIRQARELFF
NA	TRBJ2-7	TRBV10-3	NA	TGTGCCATCAATAACCCAGGTTTAGGGGGCTACGAGCAGTACTTC	CAINNPGLGGYEQYF
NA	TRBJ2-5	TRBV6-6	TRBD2	TGTGCCAGCAGGCGCGGGAGCGAAGAGACCCAGTACTTC	CASRRGSEETQYF
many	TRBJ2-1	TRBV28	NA	TGTGCCAGCAGTGGTTTCTCGGTAGGGAACAATGAGCAGTTCTTC	CASSGFSVGNNEQFF
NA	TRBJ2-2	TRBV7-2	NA	TGTGCCAGCAGCTCTATTGCCTACACCGGGGAGCTGTTTTTT	CASSSIAYTGELFF
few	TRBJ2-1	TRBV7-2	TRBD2	TGTGCCAGCAGCTTTGCGGGGGCCTACAATGAGCAGTTCTTC	CASSFAGAYNEQFF
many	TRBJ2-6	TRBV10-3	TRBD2	TGTGCCATCAGTGAGATAGCGGGGCCTTCTGGGGCCAACGTCCTGACTTTC	CAISEIAGPSGANVLTF
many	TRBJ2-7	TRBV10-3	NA	TGTGCCATCAGTGGGGGCGGGCAGCGCTTCTACGAGCAGTACTTC	CAISGGGQRFYEQYF
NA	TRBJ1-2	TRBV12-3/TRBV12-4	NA	TGTGCCAGCAGTTGGTCGGGATATGGCTACACCTTC	CASSWSGYGYTF
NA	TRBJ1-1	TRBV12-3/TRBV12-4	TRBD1	TGTGCCAGCAGCGACTGGGACAGGGAGAACACTGAAGCTTTCTTT	CASSDWDRENTEAFF
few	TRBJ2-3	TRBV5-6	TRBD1	TGTGCCAGCAGCTGGACAGGGGCAGATACGCAGTATTTT	CASSWTGADTQYF
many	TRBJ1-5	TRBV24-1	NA	TGTGCCACCAGTGAATCAGGATCATATAGCAATCAGCCCCAGCATTTT	CATSESGSYSNQPQHF
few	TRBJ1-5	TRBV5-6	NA	TGTGCCAGCAGCTTGGTCGTCCAGCCCAATCAGCCCCAGCATTTT	CASSLVVQPNQPQHF
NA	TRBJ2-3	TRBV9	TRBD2	TGTGCCAGCAGCGTATCCGGACTAGCGGGAGGGGCAGATACGCAGTATTTT	CASSVSGLAGGADTQYF
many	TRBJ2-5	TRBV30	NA	TGTGCCTGGAGTGTTAAAGGAGAGACCCAGTACTTC	CAWSVKGETQYF
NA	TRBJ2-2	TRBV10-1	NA	TGCGCCAGCAGCGGGAGGAACACCGGGGAGCTGTTTTTT	CASSGRNTGELFF
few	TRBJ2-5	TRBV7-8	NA	TGTGCCAGCAGCGAAGGGACTGCCCGTGAGACCCAGTACTTC	CASSEGTARETQYF
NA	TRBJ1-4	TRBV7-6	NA	TGTGCCAGCAGCTTAGCCCAGGGGAAGAATGAAAAACTGTTTTTT	CASSLAQGKNEKLFF
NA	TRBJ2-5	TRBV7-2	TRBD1	TGTGCCAGCAGCGGCAACACAGGGGGCGAGACCCAGTACTTC	CASSGNTGGETQYF
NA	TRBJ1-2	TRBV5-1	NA	TGCGCCAGCAGCTTGCTGGGGATGCGCGGCTACACCTTC	CASSLLGMRGYTF
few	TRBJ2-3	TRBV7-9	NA	TGTGCCAGCAGCCGAACCACAGATACGCAGTATTTT	CASSRTTDTQYF
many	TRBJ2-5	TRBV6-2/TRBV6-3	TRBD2	TGTGCCAGCAAGCCCCGACTAGCGGGAGGGCCGTATCAGGAGACCCAGTACTTC	CASKPRLAGGPYQETQYF
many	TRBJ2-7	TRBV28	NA	TGTGCCAGCACGAGCGGAGGGGGCGAGCAGTACTTC	CASTSGGGEQYF
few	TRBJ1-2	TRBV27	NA	TGTGCCAGCAGTTTAACCTGGACCCGGAGGGGCTACACCTTC	CASSLTWTRRGYTF
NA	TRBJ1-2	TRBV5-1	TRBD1	TGCGCCAGCAGCCAGCCCGACAGGGACGGTGGCTACACCTTC	CASSQPDRDGGYTF
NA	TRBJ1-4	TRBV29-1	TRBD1	TGCAGCGTCCTACCACAGGGGGAAAAACTGTTTTTT	CSVLPQGEKLFF
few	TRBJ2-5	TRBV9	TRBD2	TGTGCCAGCAGCCCCTATATGGCGGGAGCTGAGACCCAGTACTTC	CASSPYMAGAETQYF
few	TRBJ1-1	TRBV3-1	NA	TGTGCCAGCAGCCAAGGAGGGGGGGACACTGAAGCTTTCTTT	CASSQGGGDTEAFF
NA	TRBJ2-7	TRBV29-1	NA	TGCAGCGTCACCCAACCGGGACAAGGCTACGAGCAGTACTTC	CSVTQPGQGYEQYF
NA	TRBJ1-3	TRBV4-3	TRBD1	TGCGCCAGCAGCCAAGACTACCGGGACAGCTCTGGAAACACCATATATTTT	CASSQDYRDSSGNTIYF
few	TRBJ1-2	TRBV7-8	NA	TGTGCCAGCAGCTTAGAGCGGGGTCGCGGCTACACCTTC	CASSLERGRGYTF
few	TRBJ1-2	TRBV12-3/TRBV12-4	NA	TGTGCCAGCAGCCAAACAGGGATATACTATGGCTACACCTTC	CASSQTGIYYGYTF
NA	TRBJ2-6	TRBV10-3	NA	TGTGCCACCCAGGTAATATCTGGGGCCAACGTCCTGACTTTC	CATQVISGANVLTF
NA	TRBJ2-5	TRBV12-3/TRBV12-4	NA	TGTGCCAGCAGTCCCCAACGGGGCCTCCAAGAGACCCAGTACTTC	CASSPQRGLQETQYF
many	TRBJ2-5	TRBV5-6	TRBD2	TGTGCCAGCAGCTTGGGACTAGCAGGGCAAGAGACCCAGTACTTC	CASSLGLAGQETQYF